The T cell receptor (beta chain) under discussion was sequenced for a study of cytomegalovirus exposure and HLA in healthy donors. This CDR3 region has 17 residues. Per the germline V gene, CDR1 is MDHEN and CDR2 is SYDVKM. The J segment lost 1 base and the V segment lost 5 bases, leaving 7 bases of the junction unmatched. Donors showed nominal health when sampled, although they likely had unrecorded immune exposures. Primers: 60 Vbeta forward and 13 Jbeta reverse. Clones were sequenced by immunoSEQ multiplex PCR, and TCRdb holds only the in-frame ones, with some missing. Among about 210,000 clones listed, approximately 80% were seen once.

The receptor was derived from a woman in her 50s in good health and CMV-seropositive. V gene TRBV28 combines with J gene TRBJ2-4; 11 bases line up with TRBD1. Sequences were obtained from PBMCs. The CDR3 sequence: CASSPRTGGLAKNIQYF. The CDR3 nucleotides read TGTGCCAGCAGTCCCCGGACAGGGGGCCTGGCCAAAAACATTCAGTACTTC. The whole variable domain, filled in from reference TRBV28 and TRBJ2-4, reads DVKVTQSSRYLVKRTGEKVFLECVQDMDHENMFWYRQDPGLGLRLIYFSYDVKMKEKGDIPEGYSVSREKKERFSLILESASTNQTSMYLCASSPRTGGLAKNIQYFGAGTRLSVL.